The next 19 T cell receptor beta chains were all read from a single sample in a study of T cells in Graves' hyperthyroidism and ophthalmopathy (dated by TCRdb to about 2019). Library preparation employed multiplex PCR. Sequencer: Illumina HiSeq 2000. TCR beta CDR3 regions were amplified from RNA transcripts. The TCR CDR3 was subjected to a first round of RT-PCR using the HTBI primer set and the Qiagen OneStep RT-PCR kit. TCRdb reprocessed the public reads (quality trimming at Q25 with fastp, clone calling with MiXCR) and kept in-frame beta chains. Identical CDR3 protein sequences are pooled into one entry, listed with their most common genes and DNA. This sample has 600,000 to 850,000 distinct CDR3 sequences in its table, and over 15% of those were observed once. The ten largest clonotypes hold roughly a sixth of the sample. What was sequenced was blood. These receptors were obtained from a woman in her fifties or sixties with Graves' hyperthyroidism that later progressed to Graves' ophthalmopathy.

In its sample, this clonotype was seen many times. The chain joins TRBV27 to TRBJ1-1; D gene unclear. Trimming took 8 bases from V and 1 from J, leaving 14 bases between them. CDR3 size: 14 residues. The germline V gene has CDR1 MNHEY and CDR2 SMNVEV (reference sequence). CDR3 nucleotide sequence: TGTGCCAGCTCGAGGCTTGGACGGAACACTGAAGCTTTCTTT. Residues: CASSRLGRNTEAFF.

The rearrangement links TRBV2 to TRBJ1-2, with a tentative D call TRBD1 (5 bases). CDR1 SNHLY and CDR2 FYNNEI come from the germline V gene. Trimming removed 7 bases at V and 7 bases at J, with 22 bases between. The CDR3 has 15 amino acids. For the CDR3, the DNA is TGTGCCAGCAAGGACCCAGGGAAATTACTGGTTGGCTACACCTTC. Protein product: CASKDPGKLLVGYTF.

This clonotype appeared a few times. The rearrangement uses TRBV6-1 and TRBJ2-2; D might be TRBD2 (6 bases). V was clipped by 7 bases and J by 4 bases, with 10 bases between them. The CDR3 is 13 amino acids. Germline V gene sequence: CDR1 MNHNS, CDR2 SASEGT. CDR3 protein: CASNPGGTGELFF. The CDR3 DNA reads as TGTGCCAGCAATCCCGGGGGCACCGGGGAGCTGTTTTTT.

This clonotype was counted ten times or more. One end of the junction fails to match germline, which may point to a read error. The chain uses TRBV5-1 and TRBJ2-3; no definite D call. The germline gives CDR1 SGHRS, CDR2 YFSETQ. The CDR3 loop spans 13 amino acids. CDR3 in amino acids: CASSLPGTDTQYF. Written as DNA, the CDR3 is TGTGCCAGCAGCTTACCGGGCACAGATACGCAGTATTTT. Supplemented by reference TRBV5-1 and TRBJ2-3, the full variable domain reads KAGVTQTPRYLIKTRGQQVTLSCSPISGHRSVSWYQQTPGQGLQFLFEYFSETQRNKGNFPGRFSGRQFSNSRSEMNVSTLELGDSALYLCASSLPGTDTQYFGPGTRLTVL.

The V gene is TRBV19, the J gene TRBJ2-1; 8 bases are shared with TRBD1. The CDR3 has 16 amino acids. Trimming at V came to 6 bases and at J to 2 bases, leaving 9 bases not matched to a gene. Looked up from germline, CDR1 is LNHDA and CDR2 is SQIVND (reference sequence). The CDR3 here is CASSPAGTGAYNEQFF. DNA of the CDR3: TGTGCCAGTAGCCCGGCAGGGACAGGAGCCTACAATGAGCAGTTCTTC. Based on the CDR3 plus reference TRBV19 and TRBJ2-1, the full variable domain is DGGITQSPKYLFRKEGQNVTLSCEQNLNHDAMYWYRQDPGQGLRLIYYSQIVNDFQKGDIAEGYSVSREKKESFPLTVTSAQKNPTAFYLCASSPAGTGAYNEQFFGPGTRLTVL.

In its sample, this clonotype was seen many times. The chain uses TRBV7-2 and TRBJ2-1; 9 bases map to TRBD2. CDR3 length: 15 amino acids. The ends lost 5 bases at V and 9 bases at J; junction bases unmatched: 11. Germline values: CDR1 SGHTA, CDR2 FQGNSA. The CDR3 reads CASSPRRGGTGEQFF. CDR3 DNA: TGTGCCAGCAGCCCCAGGCGGGGGGGCACCGGTGAGCAGTTCTTC.

This clonotype turned up a few times. V and J are TRBV6-1 and TRBJ1-1; TRBD1 might be the D (5 bases). This CDR3 comprises 18 residues. The V end lost 5 bases, the J end lost 0 bases, and 22 bases lay between the germline ends. Germline CDR1 is MNHNS and CDR2 is SASEGT. CDR3 region: CASSPGRLLGWMNTEAFF. CDR3 nucleotide sequence: TGTGCCAGCAGTCCGGGACGGCTCCTGGGGTGGATGAACACTGAAGCTTTCTTT.

Ten or more counts support this clonotype. The rearrangement uses TRBV20-1 and TRBJ2-2; tentatively, D is TRBD2 (6 bases). V dropped 3 bases and J dropped 1 base, with 9 bases sitting between them. This CDR3 region has 14 residues. CDR1 is DFQATT and CDR2 is SNEGSKA in the germline V gene (reference sequence). This CDR3 reads CSASLAKNTGELFF. CDR3 in DNA: TGCAGTGCTAGTCTAGCGAAGAACACCGGGGAGCTGTTTTTT.

This CDR3 reads CSAHRDGKTQYF. The CDR3 DNA sequence: TGCAGTGCCCACAGGGATGGGAAGACCCAGTACTTC. The chain employs TRBV20-1 and TRBJ2-5; D is perhaps TRBD1 (6 bases). Trimming left V 6 bases short and J 6 bases short, with 14 bases between. Germline V gene data show CDR1 as DFQATT and CDR2 as SNEGSKA (reference sequence). The CDR3 length is 12 residues.

This clonotype was detected ten times or more. The rearrangement joins TRBV20-1 to TRBJ2-7; possibly TRBD2 for D (6 bases). The CDR3 is 16 amino acids. V dropped 5 bases and J dropped 1 base, with 21 bases sitting between them. Germline V gives CDR1 DFQATT, CDR2 SNEGSKA (reference sequence). The CDR3 here is CSAEAVEGALSYEQYF. The CDR3 DNA follows: TGCAGTGCTGAGGCCGTGGAGGGTGCCCTGTCCTACGAGCAGTACTTC.

This clonotype was observed a handful of times. This chain links TRBV12-5 with TRBJ1-1, with 9 positions matching TRBD1. The CDR3 loop spans 12 amino acids. The germline CDR1 and CDR2 sequences are LGHNT and FRNRAP. J gave up 7 bases and V 9 bases, and 6 bases lay outside the gene matches. The CDR3 protein is CASRQGDDEAFF. The CDR3 DNA follows: TGTGCTAGCCGACAGGGGGATGATGAAGCTTTCTTT. Supplemented by reference TRBV12-5 and TRBJ1-1, the full variable domain reads DARVTQTPRHKVTEMGQEVTMRCQPILGHNTVFWYRQTMMQGLELLAYFRNRAPLDDSGMPKDRFSAEMPDATLATLKIQPSEPRDSAVYFCASRQGDDEAFFGQGTRLTVV.

V and J are TRBV18 and TRBJ1-1, with 11 bases aligning to TRBD1. The CDR3 runs 16 residues. Trimming took 3 bases from V and 5 from J; bases not matched to a gene: 8. The germline gives CDR1 KGHSH, CDR2 LQKENI. Here the CDR3 DNA reads TGTGCCAGCTCACCGTCGGACAGGGGGCTAGGGACTGAAGCTTTCTTT. The encoded protein is CASSPSDRGLGTEAFF. Complete variable domain (other parts from reference TRBV18 and TRBJ1-1): NAGVMQNPRHLVRRRGQEARLRCSPMKGHSHVYWYRQLPEEGLKFMVYLQKENIIDESGMPKERFSAEFPKEGPSILRIQQVVRGDSAAYFCASSPSDRGLGTEAFFGQGTRLTVV.

The chain is built from TRBV27 and TRBJ1-2; no clear D gene. Trimming left V 7 bases short and J 4 bases short, with 13 bases between. This CDR3 is built from 13 residues. In germline, CDR1 is MNHEY, CDR2 SMNVEV (reference sequence). The CDR3 bases are TGTGCCAGCACCCAAGACCGGAGCTATGGCTACACCTTC. Its translation: CASTQDRSYGYTF.

The chain combines TRBV10-3 with TRBJ2-5; 8 nucleotides line up with TRBD1. Germline V gene lookup returns CDR1 ENHRY and CDR2 SYGVKD. The CDR3 runs to 14 residues. Unmatched junction bases numbered 4, after V lost 5 bases and J lost 2 bases. The CDR3 coding sequence is TGTGCCATCAGTTACGGACAGGGTCAAGAGACCCAGTACTTC. This gives the protein CAISYGQGQETQYF.

This clonotype was detected a few times. The CDR3 sequence is CAISLDRLGEKLFF. CDR3 nucleotide sequence: TGTGCCATCAGTCTCGACAGATTAGGCGAAAAACTGTTTTTT. The chain has TRBV10-3 and TRBJ1-4; D may be TRBD1 (5 bases). The CDR3 covers 14 residues. The V end was cut by 5 bases, the J end by 8 bases, with 15 bases between. Germline CDR1 reads ENHRY; CDR2 reads SYGVKD.

The rearrangement joins TRBV10-2 to TRBJ2-3; D tentatively fits TRBD1 or TRBD2 (5 bases each). V shed 6 bases and J shed 2 bases, with 15 bases lying between them. The CDR3 extends over 15 amino acids. Germline CDR1 WSHSY, CDR2 SAAADI. The CDR3 region has the DNA TGCGCCAGCAGCCGCCGGGACCAAACCACAGATACGCAGTATTTT. Translating it yields CASSRRDQTTDTQYF.

This clonotype appeared many times. The J gene is TRBJ2-5, the V gene TRBV12-3 or TRBV12-4; the match to TRBD2 covers 14 bases. The CDR3 has 16 amino acids. The V segment lost 5 bases and the J segment 3 bases; nucleotides outside the gene matches: 5. CDR3 DNA sequence: TGTGCCAGCAGTCCCCGACTAGCGGGGGGGGAAGAGACCCAGTACTTC. Its translation is CASSPRLAGGEETQYF.

This clonotype was detected a few times. This chain connects TRBV27 to TRBJ1-5, with unresolved D. V lost 4 bases and J 0 bases, leaving 7 bases between the germline ends. Germline assignment: CDR1 MNHEY and CDR2 SMNVEV (reference sequence). The CDR3 contains 14 residues. CDR3 sequence (DNA): TGTGCCAGCAGTTGGGCCTATAGCAATCAGCCCCAGCATTTT. It specifies CASSWAYSNQPQHF.

This clonotype was seen a handful of times. The CDR3 DNA reads as TGTGCCAGCAGCTTAGTTGCTGTCACTAGCGGGGGGGCCAGCGGGCCCTACAATGAGCAGTTCTTC. Amino acids: CASSLVAVTSGGASGPYNEQFF. This chain links TRBV7-3 with TRBJ2-1; 13 bases map to TRBD2. The germline gives CDR1 SGHTA, CDR2 FQGTGA. The CDR3 is 22 residues long. V lost 2 bases, J lost 2 bases, and 18 bases stayed unmatched.